This is a list of T cell receptor beta chains from one sample in a study of Tregs in tolerant kidney transplant recipients. Here immunoSEQ multiplex PCR was the method, and the copy in TCRdb shows in-frame clones only, minus some. This sample yields roughly 70,000 clones, of which roughly 84% are seen a single time; more than 4% belongs to the top ten. The sample taken for sequencing was CD4+ T cells from blood. The source is a human donor in good health. CDR3s include the opening cysteine and the closing phenylalanine or tryptophan. The D gene is left open where the match is weak. Clone size is given for some rows only: seen once, a few or many times, or a class if the clone is expanded.

cdr3_nt cdr3_aa clone_size v_call d_call j_call
TGTGCCAGCAGCTTAGAGGCAGTACGAGGCGATACGCAGTATTTT CASSLEAVRGDTQYF once TRBV7-3 . TRBJ2-3
TGTGCCAGCAGCTTAGATCCCTGGCAGAGAGGCTACACCTTC CASSLDPWQRGYTF . TRBV11-2 . TRBJ1-2
TGTGCCAGCAGCCGAACACAGGGCTACTATGGCTACACCTTC CASSRTQGYYGYTF once TRBV6-5 . TRBJ1-2
TGTGCCAGCTCACCACTTGATCAGTCCGGGACAGGAGATGAGCAGTTCTTC CASSPLDQSGTGDEQFF . TRBV18 TRBD1 TRBJ2-1
TGTGCCAGCAGCTTAGCGGGGGTTGGTAGTACCGGGGAGCTGTTTTTT CASSLAGVGSTGELFF . TRBV7-2 . TRBJ2-2
TGTGCCAGCAGCTTGGGGCAGGGAGTGGATGAAAAACTGTTTTTT CASSLGQGVDEKLFF . TRBV7-9 . TRBJ1-4
TGTGCCAGCAGCAGTTCACGGGGAGATCAGCCCCAGCATTTT CASSSSRGDQPQHF . TRBV7-9 . TRBJ1-5
TGTGCCAGCAGTGTTGAGACAGGGGGCAATCAGCCCCAGCATTTT CASSVETGGNQPQHF . TRBV2 TRBD1 TRBJ1-5
TGCGCCAGCAGTGACTCAGTCCAGGACCATGGCTACACCTTC CASSDSVQDHGYTF . TRBV10-1 . TRBJ1-2
TGTGCCAGCAGCTTGGGGTTGGGGACTGGTGGAAACACCATATATTTT CASSLGLGTGGNTIYF . TRBV5-6 . TRBJ1-3
TGCGCCAGCAGTCCGAGCTCCTACAATGAGCAGTTCTTC CASSPSSYNEQFF once TRBV5-1 . TRBJ2-1
TGTGCCTGGAGTGTTGTTGGAGGACACAATCAGCCCCAGCATTTT CAWSVVGGHNQPQHF once TRBV30 . TRBJ1-5
TGCGCCAGCAGCCAAGATCTCCACCAAGGAGGGTCACCCCTCCACTTT CASSQDLHQGGSPLHF . TRBV4-3 . TRBJ1-6
TGTGCCAGCAGCCTTGGAGGGACAGGGAGGAGAGAGGCCCAGTACTTC CASSLGGTGRREAQYF . TRBV5-4 TRBD1 TRBJ2-5
TGTGCCAGCAGCCGCGGGACTAGCGGGGGAAAACAAGAGACCCAGTACTTC CASSRGTSGGKQETQYF . TRBV7-8 TRBD2 TRBJ2-5
TGTGCCAGTGGTAGCGGGACCGCCGGGGAGCTGTTTTTT CASGSGTAGELFF . TRBV19 TRBD2 TRBJ2-2
TGTGCCAGCAGCTTGGCAGGCACCTACGAGCAGTACTTC CASSLAGTYEQYF . TRBV11-3 . TRBJ2-7
TGTGCCAGTAGTACTTCGACAGGGTCCGGGGAGCTGTTTTTT CASSTSTGSGELFF . TRBV19 TRBD1 TRBJ2-2
TGTGCCAGCAGTGAAAGGGAAAGAAACACCATATATTTT CASSERERNTIYF . TRBV6-1 . TRBJ1-3
TGTGCCAGCAGCCCCTCGGTGGCAGGGGTCATTACGGATGGCTACACCTTC CASSPSVAGVITDGYTF . TRBV7-2 . TRBJ1-2
TGTGCCAGTGGACATATCCCAGGACTAGCGAACACAGATACGCAGTATTTT CASGHIPGLANTDTQYF . TRBV27 TRBD2 TRBJ2-3
TGTGCCAGCAGCTTTCAGATGAGCACAGATACGCAGTATTTT CASSFQMSTDTQYF . TRBV7-2 . TRBJ2-3
TGCGCCAGCAGCCGAGGGGTCGGTTTGGGAGAGACCCAGTACTTC CASSRGVGLGETQYF once TRBV5-1 . TRBJ2-5
TGCGCCAGCAGCCCCTTAACCGGACAGGGAGATGGCTACACCTTC CASSPLTGQGDGYTF . TRBV4-1 TRBD1 TRBJ1-2
TGTGCCAGCAGCTCTAGGGGGGCGACTAGCGGGGCCTACAATGAGCAGTTCTTC CASSSRGATSGAYNEQFF . TRBV7-2 TRBD2 TRBJ2-1
TGTGCCAGCAGCTTAGCGCTGGGCCGGCCGTTGGCCCAGTACTTC CASSLALGRPLAQYF . TRBV7-9 . TRBJ2-5
TGTGCCAGCAGTCCCTCCCCTGAGATCGGAAAGCTGTTTTTT CASSPSPEIGKLFF . TRBV6-6 . TRBJ2-2
TGCGCCAGCAGCCAAGTTTTAGCGGGGGGGCGAGAGACCCAGTACTTC CASSQVLAGGRETQYF . TRBV4-3 TRBD2 TRBJ2-5
TGTGCCAGCAGCTCCCTTGGACTAGCGCGCGGGGAGCAGTACTTC CASSSLGLARGEQYF . TRBV4-2 TRBD2 TRBJ2-7
TGCAGCGTTTCCCAGGGGTCTAGCTCCTACAATGAGCAGTTCTTC CSVSQGSSSYNEQFF . TRBV29-1 . TRBJ2-1
TGTGCCAGCAGCTTATCAGATACGCAGTATTTT CASSLSDTQYF . TRBV7-2 . TRBJ2-3
TGTGCCAGCAGCCCCAAGGGACTAGCGGGGGCGATAAGCTCCTACAATGAGCAGTTCTTC CASSPKGLAGAISSYNEQFF . TRBV7-3 TRBD2 TRBJ2-1
TGCAGCGTAGGGACTAGCGAAAGGAATACGCAGTATTTT CSVGTSERNTQYF . TRBV29-1 TRBD2 TRBJ2-3
TGCGCCAGCAGCTTGGAGGGGCAAAGCTCCTACAATGAGCAGTTCTTC CASSLEGQSSYNEQFF . TRBV5-1 . TRBJ2-1
TGTGCCAGCAGTGAAGCCCGAAGCTATGGCTACACCTTC CASSEARSYGYTF . TRBV2 . TRBJ1-2
TGTGCCAGTAGTACCCGGACAGGGTGGGCCACTGAAGCTTTCTTT CASSTRTGWATEAFF few TRBV19 TRBD1 TRBJ1-1
TGTGCCAGCAGCGCCAATTCGAGGGGGCCTGGCTACACCTTC CASSANSRGPGYTF . TRBV9 TRBD1 TRBJ1-2
TGTGCCAGCACCCCACAGGGCGGCCTGAACACTGAAGCTTTCTTT CASTPQGGLNTEAFF . TRBV5-4 . TRBJ1-1
TGTGCCTGGCATACAGGTTACAATGAGCAGTTCTTC CAWHTGYNEQFF . TRBV30 . TRBJ2-1
TGTGCCAGCAGCTTGAGACTAGCGGGAGTTAACGAGCAGTACTTC CASSLRLAGVNEQYF . TRBV5-4 TRBD2 TRBJ2-7
TGCAGCGTTCGGACAGGAATCTATGGCTACACCTTC CSVRTGIYGYTF . TRBV29-1 TRBD1 TRBJ1-2
TGCGCCAGCAGCCAAGATCTTGGCAGAGGCAGGGCCTATGGCTACACCTTC CASSQDLGRGRAYGYTF . TRBV4-3 . TRBJ1-2
TGTGCCAGCAGCCACGGGGGACAGCCTCAAGAGACCCAGTACTTC CASSHGGQPQETQYF . TRBV11-3 . TRBJ2-5
TGTGCCAGCAGTGTTAGACCACTCTACGAGCAGTACTTC CASSVRPLYEQYF . TRBV6-5 . TRBJ2-7
TGTGCCAGCAGCTATGGATTTGGCCGCCCCGGGTTCTTC CASSYGFGRPGFF . TRBV11-1 . TRBJ2-1
TGCGCCAGCAGCCAAGATCCGGGCTCGAGGGCTTTCTTT CASSQDPGSRAFF . TRBV4-3 . TRBJ1-1
TGTGCCACCAGCAAGGCGGACAGAATGGGGGAGACCCAGTACTTC CATSKADRMGETQYF . TRBV15 . TRBJ2-5
TGCGCCAGCAGCCCCTTGGACAGGGAGGGATATGGCTACACCTTC CASSPLDREGYGYTF once TRBV4-1 TRBD1 TRBJ1-2
TGCGCCAGCAGCCAAGTGGCAGGGGCGACTTTCGGCTACACCTTC CASSQVAGATFGYTF . TRBV4-3 . TRBJ1-2
TGTGCCAGCAGTTACTCGCGCAGAACTAAAAACATTCAGTACTTC CASSYSRRTKNIQYF . TRBV6-5 . TRBJ2-4
TGTGCCAGCTCACCAGGGCAACAGTATGGCTACACCTTC CASSPGQQYGYTF once TRBV18 . TRBJ1-2
TGTGCCAGTGAAAGGGGGCATGGCTACACCTTC CASERGHGYTF . TRBV19 TRBD1 TRBJ1-2